This T cell receptor (beta chain) originates from a study of shared clonotypes between healthy human individuals. Sequencing was performed with immunoSEQ multiplex PCR; in TCRdb, only in-frame clones are kept and a portion is missing. The repertoire includes some 2,100,000 clones, 85% to 95% of them detected once, and over 1.5% sits in the top ten. Only CD45RO-negative cells positively selected for CCR7 counted as naive CD8 cells, so terminally differentiated effector memory CD45RA+ cells were excluded. The CDR3 extends over 15 amino acids. Trimming cost V 3 bases and J 5 bases; bases outside gene matches: 9. Germline V gene sequence: CDR1 SGHRS, CDR2 YFSETQ.

This rearrangement joins TRBV5-1 to TRBJ2-7; TRBD2 matches 9 bases. The TCR sequence derives from a man younger than 35 in good health. Some clones in this sample may be carry-over from other donors' samples. The sequenced material came from naive CD8+ T cells from PBMCs. CDR3 sequence reads: CASSSLAGIRHEQYF. The CDR3 DNA reads TGCGCCAGCAGCTCCCTAGCGGGAATACGACACGAGCAGTACTTC. Full variable domain (missing parts from reference TRBV5-1 and TRBJ2-7): KAGVTQTPRYLIKTRGQQVTLSCSPISGHRSVSWYQQTPGQGLQFLFEYFSETQRNKGNFPGRFSGRQFSNSRSEMNVSTLELGDSALYLCASSSLAGIRHEQYFGPGTRLTVT.